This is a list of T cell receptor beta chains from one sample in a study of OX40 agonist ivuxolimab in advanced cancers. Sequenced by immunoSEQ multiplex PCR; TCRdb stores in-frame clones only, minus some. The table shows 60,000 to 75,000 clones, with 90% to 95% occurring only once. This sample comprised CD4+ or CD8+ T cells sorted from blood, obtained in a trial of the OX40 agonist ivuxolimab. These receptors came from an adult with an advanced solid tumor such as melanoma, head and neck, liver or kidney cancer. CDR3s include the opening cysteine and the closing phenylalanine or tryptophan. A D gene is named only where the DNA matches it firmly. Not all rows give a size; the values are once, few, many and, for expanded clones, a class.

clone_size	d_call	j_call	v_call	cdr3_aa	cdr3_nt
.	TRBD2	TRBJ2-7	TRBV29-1	CSARAGYEQYF	TGCAGCGCCCGAGCGGGGTACGAGCAGTACTTC
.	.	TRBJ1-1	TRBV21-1	CASPTPLIGGTEAFF	TGTGCCAGCCCAACGCCTTTGATAGGGGGCACTGAAGCTTTCTTT
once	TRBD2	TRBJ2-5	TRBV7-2	CASSLELALETQYF	TGTGCCAGCAGCTTAGAACTAGCGTTAGAGACCCAGTACTTC
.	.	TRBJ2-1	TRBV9	CASSVGSSSASYNEQFF	TGTGCCAGCAGCGTGGGAAGCTCAAGCGCCTCCTACAATGAGCAGTTCTTC
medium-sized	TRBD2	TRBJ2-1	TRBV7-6	CASSFGVAGGQGNEQFF	TGTGCCAGCAGCTTTGGGGTAGCGGGAGGGCAGGGCAATGAGCAGTTCTTC
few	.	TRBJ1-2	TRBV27	CASRGAYYGYTF	TGTGCCAGCAGGGGGGCGTACTATGGCTACACCTTC
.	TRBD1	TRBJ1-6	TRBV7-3	CASSFGQANSPLHF	TGTGCCAGCAGCTTCGGACAGGCCAATTCACCCCTCCACTTT
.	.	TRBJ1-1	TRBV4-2	CASSPIPGDNAEAFF	TGTGCCAGCAGCCCGATCCCAGGGGATAACGCTGAAGCTTTCTTT
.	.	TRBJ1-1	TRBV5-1	CASSLSEGRLSEAFF	TGCGCCAGCAGCTTGAGTGAGGGGCGTCTCTCTGAAGCTTTCTTT
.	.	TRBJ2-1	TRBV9	CASSVLDEQFF	TGTGCCAGCAGCGTACTGGATGAGCAGTTCTTC
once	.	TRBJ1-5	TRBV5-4	CASSRYGQKNQPQHF	TGTGCCAGCAGCCGGTATGGACAGAAAAATCAGCCCCAGCATTTT
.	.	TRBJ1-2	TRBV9	CASSVAVSPNYGYTF	TGTGCCAGCAGCGTAGCCGTATCACCTAACTATGGCTACACCTTC
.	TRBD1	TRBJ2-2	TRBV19	CASLTGAGELFF	TGTGCCAGTCTTACAGGGGCCGGGGAGCTGTTTTTT
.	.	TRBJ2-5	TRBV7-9	CAVRPEREETQYF	TGTGCCGTACGGCCGGAGAGAGAAGAGACCCAGTACTTC
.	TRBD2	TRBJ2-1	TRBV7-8	CASSLVSGGIEQFF	TGTGCCAGCAGCTTAGTTAGCGGGGGTATTGAGCAGTTCTTC
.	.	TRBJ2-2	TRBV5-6	CASSLAGGGGELFF	TGTGCCAGCAGCTTGGCCGGAGGGGGCGGGGAGCTGTTTTTT
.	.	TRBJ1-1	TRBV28	CASSLQGSMNTEAFF	TGTGCCAGCAGTTTACAAGGGAGTATGAACACTGAAGCTTTCTTT
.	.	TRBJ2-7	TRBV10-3	CAISEVGAYEQYF	TGTGCCATCAGTGAGGTAGGGGCCTACGAGCAGTACTTC
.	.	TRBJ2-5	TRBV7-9	CASSATLGQETQYF	TGTGCCAGCAGCGCGACGTTGGGGCAGGAGACCCAGTACTTC
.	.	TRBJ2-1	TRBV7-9	CASSHDPRGAFF	TGTGCCAGCAGCCACGATCCTCGGGGGGCGTTCTTC
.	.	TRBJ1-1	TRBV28	CASSLEGTEAFF	TGTGCCAGCAGTTTAGAGGGGACTGAAGCTTTCTTT
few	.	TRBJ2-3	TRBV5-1	CASSLAVTLTDTQYF	TGCGCCAGCAGCTTAGCAGTGACCCTAACAGATACGCAGTATTTT
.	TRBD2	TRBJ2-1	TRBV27	CASSLGTSFIEQFF	TGTGCCAGCAGTTTAGGGACTAGTTTCATCGAGCAGTTCTTC
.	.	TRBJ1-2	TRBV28	CASSFGGGVAYGYTF	TGTGCCAGCAGTTTTGGAGGGGGAGTGGCTTATGGCTACACCTTC